Below, 29 T cell receptor beta chains from the same sample are listed, as sequenced in a study of T cell repertoires in cytomegalovirus infection. No antigen is known for these receptors. TCRdb ran MiXCR on the reads and lists one entry per CDR3 protein. The table includes about 830,000 distinct CDR3 sequences, approximately 32% detected once. Sample: cultured CD8+ T cells from PBMCs, taken from culture after CMV antigen stimulation. These receptors all come from a human donor in good health (CMV status not recorded). Some clones in this sample may be carry-over from other donors' samples.

As concerns this clonotype: At one boundary the junction diverges from the germline segment, which might be a read error. This sequence joins TRBV4-1 and TRBJ2-3, with TRBD2 identical over 9 bases. The CDR3 consists of 17 residues. CDR1 and CDR2 from the germline V gene are MGHRA and YSYEKL. The CDR3 nucleotides are TGCGCCAGCAGCCAAGACACTAGCGGGCGAAGCACAGATGCGCAGTATTTT. Translation: CASSQDTSGRSTDAQYF.

The genes are TRBV29-1 and TRBJ2-1; 7 bases align to TRBD2. The trim removed 1 base at V and 5 bases at J, leaving 5 bases unmatched. This CDR3 contains 14 residues. Germline CDR1 and CDR2: SQVTM and ANQGSEA. CDR3 amino acids: CSVEGLAADNEQFF. In DNA, the CDR3 is TGCAGCGTTGAAGGGCTAGCGGCAGACAATGAGCAGTTCTTC.

This clonotype was detected a few times. V is TRBV10-3 and J is TRBJ2-2; 9 bases agree with TRBD2. The CDR3 is 16 residues long. Germline CDR1 is ENHRY and CDR2 is SYGVKD. The V segment lost 6 bases and the J segment 0 bases; nucleotides outside the gene matches: 5. This CDR3 is CAIRVAGAANTGELFF. The CDR3 nucleotides read TGTGCCATCAGGGTAGCGGGGGCCGCGAACACCGGGGAGCTGTTTTTT.

This clonotype has a count of ten or more. V is TRBV6-1 and J is TRBJ1-2; tentatively, D is TRBD1 (5 bases). Trimming removed 5 bases from V and 6 bases from J, with 16 bases in between. Germline V gene sequence: CDR1 MNHNS, CDR2 SASEGT. The CDR3 loop spans 14 amino acids. The CDR3 is CASSLHYGANGYTF. CDR3 coding DNA: TGTGCCAGCAGTCTTCACTACGGGGCCAATGGCTACACCTTC.

The chain recombines TRBV27 with TRBJ2-7; a possible D gene is TRBD1 (6 bases). Germline CDR1 is MNHEY and CDR2 is SMNVEV (reference sequence). V was cut by 0 bases and J by 2 bases, with 14 bases left in between. The CDR3 contains 16 residues. CDR3 nucleotides: TGTGCCAGCAGTTTATCGTACGGGGACAAGACCTACGAGCAGTACTTC. The encoded protein is CASSLSYGDKTYEQYF.

V is TRBV6-6 and J is TRBJ1-1; D possibly corresponds to TRBD1 (6 bases). Per germline, CDR1 MNHNY and CDR2 SVGAGI (reference sequence). The V end was cut by 5 bases, the J end by 5 bases, with 15 bases between. The CDR3 is made up of 14 amino acids. CDR3 sequence: CASSPRGAGTEAFF. The DNA for the CDR3 is TGTGCCAGCAGTCCACGGGGGGCCGGGACTGAAGCTTTCTTT.

This clonotype was seen a handful of times. V is TRBV6-1 and J is TRBJ1-1, with D uncertain. This CDR3 spans 13 amino acids. Trimming removed 7 bases from V and 0 bases from J, with 9 bases in between. In germline, CDR1 is MNHNS, CDR2 SASEGT. The chain's CDR3 is CASTKELNTEAFF. The CDR3 region has the DNA TGTGCCAGCACTAAGGAGCTGAACACTGAAGCTTTCTTT.

This sequence joins TRBV12-3 or TRBV12-4 and TRBJ1-3, with D possibly matching TRBD1 (5 bases). V was pared by 6 bases and J by 0 bases, with 18 bases between. The CDR3 is made up of 17 amino acids. The CDR3 here is CASRQSGTTTSGNTIYF. DNA of the CDR3: TGTGCCAGCAGGCAGAGTGGGACCACTACCTCTGGAAACACCATATATTTT.

V usage is TRBV6-1 and J usage is TRBJ2-7; D gene ambiguous. Trimming took off 1 base at V and 7 bases at J, with 14 bases between the two ends. CDR1 is MNHNS and CDR2 is SASEGT in the germline V gene. The CDR3 extends over 14 amino acids. For the CDR3, the DNA is TGTGCCAGCAGTGAAGTTAACAGCCCCGCAGAGCAGTACGTC. Residues: CASSEVNSPAEQYV.

In its sample, this clonotype was seen a few times. This chain connects TRBV7-9 to TRBJ1-1, with D unresolved. Trimming left V 2 bases short and J 6 bases short, with 10 bases between. Germline-derived CDR1 and CDR2 are SEHNR and FQNEAQ (reference sequence). This CDR3 has 13 amino acids. CDR3: CASSLTTGPEAFF. The CDR3 region has the DNA TGTGCCAGCAGCTTAACAACGGGTCCTGAAGCTTTCTTT.

This clonotype has more than one count but fewer than ten. The chain couples TRBV12-3 or TRBV12-4 to TRBJ1-2, with no clear D. The CDR3 is made up of 13 amino acids. The ends were cut back, 3 bases at V and 6 bases at J, with 11 bases in the middle. CDR3 sequence reads: CASSFPESDGYTF. The CDR3 DNA follows: TGTGCCAGCAGTTTCCCCGAAAGCGATGGCTACACCTTC.

The rearrangement joins TRBV12-3 or TRBV12-4 to TRBJ2-7; possibly TRBD2 for D (6 bases). The V end lost 4 bases, the J end lost 6 bases, and 13 bases lay between the germline ends. This CDR3 has 13 residues. CDR3 sequence reads: CASSYPGLPEQYF. As DNA, the CDR3 is TGTGCCAGCAGTTATCCGGGACTGCCCGAGCAGTACTTC.

V gene TRBV19 combines with J gene TRBJ1-4; no definite D call. CDR3 size: 16 residues. Germline CDR1 and CDR2: LNHDA and SQIVND (reference sequence). Trimming pared 3 bases from V and 0 bases from J, leaving 11 bases between. Here the CDR3 DNA reads TGTGCCAGTAGTATCTCGGACTATGCAACTAATGAAAAACTGTTTTTT. It codes for CASSISDYATNEKLFF.

V gene TRBV6-8 combines with J gene TRBJ2-1; 10 nucleotides align to TRBD1. With V trimmed by 8 bases and J by 3 bases, 7 bases remained unmatched. CDR1 and CDR2 (germline): MNHGY, SAAAGT. This CDR3 has 15 residues. The CDR3 loop is CASYSGQGSYNEQFF. CDR3 bases: TGTGCCAGCTACTCGGGACAGGGGAGCTACAATGAGCAGTTCTTC.

DNA for the CDR3: TGTGCCAGTAGTATAGGATTCAAGATGCCGAGGCCTGGAATGAACACTGAAGCTTTCTTT. It translates to CASSIGFKMPRPGMNTEAFF. The chain recombines TRBV19 with TRBJ1-1; no definite D call. The CDR3 is made up of 20 amino acids. The V end was cut by 1 base, the J end by 0 bases, with 24 bases between. The V gene's germline CDR1 is LNHDA and CDR2 SQIVND (reference sequence).

This chain links TRBV7-4 with TRBJ2-3; D may be TRBD2 (5 bases). This CDR3 region has 15 residues. Germline CDR1 and CDR2: SGHVT and SQSDAQ. The germline V and J ends were trimmed by 5 bases and 0 bases, with 12 bases remaining between them. CDR3 sequence reads: CASSPGDGSTDTQYF. The CDR3 DNA follows: TGTGCCAGCAGCCCCGGGGATGGTAGCACAGATACGCAGTATTTT.

This clonotype was detected a few times. The V and J genes are TRBV4-1 and TRBJ2-4; D gene unclear. Germline V gene data show CDR1 as MGHRA and CDR2 as YSYEKL. Between the trimmed V and J ends, which lost 3 bases and 7 bases, there was a span of 13 bases. This CDR3 spans 14 amino acids. The CDR3 protein is CASSQVGFGNIQYF. Written as DNA, the CDR3 is TGCGCCAGCAGCCAGGTTGGATTTGGGAACATTCAGTACTTC.

The table lists this clonotype with a few counts. This chain links TRBV6-6 with TRBJ1-5, with 8 bases fitting TRBD1. The CDR3 is 17 amino acids. The V gene's germline CDR1 is MNHNY and CDR2 SVGAGI (reference sequence). V shed 4 bases and J 4 bases; nucleotides not matched to a gene: 12. Here the CDR3 reads CASSSISGGMSNQPQHF. The CDR3 DNA follows: TGTGCCAGCAGTTCCATTTCAGGGGGCATGAGTAATCAGCCCCAGCATTTT.

This clonotype has at least ten counts. The chain uses TRBV28 and TRBJ2-7; no reliable D call. The CDR3 has 13 residues. CDR1 and CDR2 from the germline V gene are MDHEN and SYDVKM. V dropped 5 bases and J dropped 1 base, with 9 bases sitting between them. The CDR3 sequence: CASSLPNSYEQYV. The CDR3 DNA follows: TGTGCCAGCAGTCTGCCGAATTCCTACGAGCAGTACGTC.

The CDR3 spells CASGWGEQYF. The CDR3 DNA is TGTGCCAGCGGGTGGGGCGAGCAGTACTTC. V is TRBV7-9 and J is TRBJ2-7; D is unresolved. V lost 8 bases, J lost 6 bases, and 8 bases lay in between. The CDR3 sequence is 10 residues long. Per germline, CDR1 SEHNR and CDR2 FQNEAQ (reference sequence).

This clonotype was detected many times. The chain is built from TRBV12-3 or TRBV12-4 and TRBJ1-2, with 7 bases fitting TRBD1. This CDR3 spans 14 amino acids. The junction had 8 bases not matched to a gene; V was cut back by 6 bases and J by 4 bases. The CDR3 here is CASSPTGHGYGYTF. CDR3 DNA: TGTGCCAGCAGCCCGACAGGGCACGGCTATGGCTACACCTTC.

This clonotype was observed many times. This rearrangement joins TRBV6-6 to TRBJ2-2; 9 positions match TRBD1. CDR1 and CDR2 (germline): MNHNY, SVGAGI (reference sequence). The CDR3 contains 16 residues. Germline trimming cut 2 bases from V and 6 bases from J; bases unmatched to any gene: 7. The CDR3: CASSYRPGQGAGELFF. The CDR3 DNA reads as TGTGCCAGCAGTTACCGCCCGGGACAGGGAGCCGGGGAGCTGTTTTTT.

The chain uses TRBV5-1 and TRBJ2-4, with D tentatively TRBD1 (6 bases). The germline V and J ends were trimmed by 2 bases and 0 bases, with 9 bases remaining between them. Germline CDR1 and CDR2: SGHRS and YFSETQ. The CDR3 extends over 15 amino acids. The CDR3 loop reads CASSFGDIAKNIQYF. The CDR3 coding sequence is TGCGCCAGCAGCTTTGGGGACATAGCCAAAAACATTCAGTACTTC.

This clonotype was recorded at least ten times. V gene TRBV7-2 combines with J gene TRBJ2-1; unclear D gene. CDR3 length: 12 residues. CDR1 SGHTA and CDR2 FQGNSA come from the germline V gene. V was clipped by 2 bases and J by 8 bases, with 7 bases between them. CDR3 coding DNA: TGTGCCAGCAGCTTATTAATTTATGAGCAGTTCTTC. Translating gives CASSLLIYEQFF.

CDR3 sequence reads: CASSLAGDLAFF. The CDR3 DNA follows: TGTGCCAGCAGCTTAGCGGGAGACCTGGCTTTCTTT. This sequence joins TRBV7-6 and TRBJ1-1; no clear D gene. Trimming stripped 0 bases from V and 11 bases from J, with 10 bases between. CDR1 and CDR2 from the germline V gene are SGHVS and FNYEAQ. The CDR3 covers 12 residues. Supplemented by reference TRBV7-6 and TRBJ1-1, the full variable domain reads GAGVSQSPRYKVTKRGQDVALRCDPISGHVSLYWYRQALGQGPEFLTYFNYEAQQDKSGLPNDRFSAERPEGSISTLTIQRTEQRDSAMYRCASSLAGDLAFFGQGTRLTVV.

The genes are TRBV11-2 and TRBJ2-3; the D gene is possibly TRBD2 (6 bases). With 6 bases removed from V and 2 bases from J, the gap between germline ends came to 15 bases. The CDR3 length is 15 residues. From germline, CDR1 is SGHAT and CDR2 FQNNGV. CDR3 DNA: TGTGCCAGCAGAGATAGGAGGGGAAACACAGATACGCAGTATTTT. It codes for CASRDRRGNTDTQYF.

This clonotype was counted between two and nine times. The rearrangement joins TRBV3-1 to TRBJ2-3; D is possibly TRBD2 (5 bases). There are 17 residues in the CDR3. V lost 1 base and J 0 bases, leaving 14 bases between the germline ends. The germline V gene has CDR1 LGHDT and CDR2 YNNKEL (reference sequence). CDR3: CASSQVGGRTSTDTQYF. The CDR3 DNA sequence: TGTGCCAGCAGCCAAGTGGGCGGGCGGACTAGCACAGATACGCAGTATTTT.

This clonotype was observed a few times. The chain is built from TRBV9 and TRBJ2-5; no clear D. The V end was cut by 0 bases, the J end by 1 base, with 7 bases between. Germline CDR1 reads SGDLS; CDR2 reads YYNGEE. The CDR3 length is 14 residues. CDR3 residues: CASSVEAGQETQYF. CDR3 DNA sequence: TGTGCCAGCAGCGTAGAAGCAGGCCAAGAGACCCAGTACTTC.

This clonotype was recorded many times. V is TRBV7-6 and J is TRBJ1-6, with D possibly matching TRBD1 (5 bases). The CDR3 is made up of 14 amino acids. Germline V lookup: CDR1 SGHVS, CDR2 FNYEAQ. V lost 5 bases to trimming and J lost 6 bases, with 11 bases between them. CDR3 coding DNA: TGTGCCAGCAGCCCAGGACAATCTAATTCACCCCTCCACTTT. This encodes CASSPGQSNSPLHF.